Described below is a single TCR beta chain sequence and its context. The donors were part of the validation cohort of 95 to 150 subjects. That cohort was separate from the first cohort, which comprised fewer than 800 subjects. CDR3 size: 14 residues. The germline gives CDR1 LNHDA, CDR2 SQIVND (reference sequence). V lost 6 bases to trimming and J lost 0 bases, with 6 bases between them. The sample is drawn from a study of cytomegalovirus exposure and HLA in healthy donors. Study information: A later analysis reported the 120 or so validation repertoires used the same platform as the roughly 700 first-cohort repertoires.

This table comes from immunoSEQ multiplex PCR, and its TCRdb copy is limited to in-frame clones, with some not included. The table has about 150,000 clones, 85% to 90% seen once. The receptor comes from a woman aged 18-29 years in good health and CMV-seropositive. The sequenced sample was PBMCs. J is TRBJ2-6 and V is TRBV19, with D tentatively TRBD2 (6 bases). The CDR3 DNA follows: TGTGCCAGTAGGGGGGGCTCTGGGGCCAACGTCCTGACTTTC. Translating it yields CASRGGSGANVLTF.